This T cell receptor beta chain originates from a study of blood T cells in healthy people across ages. The length of the CDR3 is 15 residues. Trimming took 1 base from V and 5 from J; bases not matched to a gene: 6. Germline CDR1 is SNHLY and CDR2 is FYNNEI. Regarding the study as a whole: Roughly linearly, TCR beta diversity per million T cells fell as age increased.

PCR was performed a second time for roughly 7 to 12 cycles using a sample-barcoded 5' primer and a J-beta primer mix. TCRdb used MiXCR to reprocess the 5' RACE reads, holding one entry per CDR3 protein. This sample has about 780,000 distinct CDR3 sequences; roughly 25% occur once, and the top ten carry over 2.5%. Ten or more counts support this clonotype. As yet, its antigen is unknown. Another study also made use of these data, one on T cells of mothers and their children. As that study records: Normalized overlap was always slightly, never significantly, higher in related than unrelated mother-child pairs.

This clonotype originated in a boy younger than 18 in good health. This chain uses TRBV2 with TRBJ2-5; 8 bases align to TRBD1. Specimen: blood. The CDR3 sequence: CASSEGQGAWETQYF. CDR3 coding DNA: TGTGCCAGCAGTGAAGGGCAGGGGGCTTGGGAGACCCAGTACTTC. The variable domain in full, with the rest retrieved from reference TRBV2 and TRBJ2-5, is EPEVTQTPSHQVTQMGQEVILRCVPISNHLYFYWYRQILGQKVEFLVSFYNNEISEKSEIFDDQFSVERPDGSNFTLKIRSTKLEDSAMYFCASSEGQGAWETQYFGPGTRLLVL.